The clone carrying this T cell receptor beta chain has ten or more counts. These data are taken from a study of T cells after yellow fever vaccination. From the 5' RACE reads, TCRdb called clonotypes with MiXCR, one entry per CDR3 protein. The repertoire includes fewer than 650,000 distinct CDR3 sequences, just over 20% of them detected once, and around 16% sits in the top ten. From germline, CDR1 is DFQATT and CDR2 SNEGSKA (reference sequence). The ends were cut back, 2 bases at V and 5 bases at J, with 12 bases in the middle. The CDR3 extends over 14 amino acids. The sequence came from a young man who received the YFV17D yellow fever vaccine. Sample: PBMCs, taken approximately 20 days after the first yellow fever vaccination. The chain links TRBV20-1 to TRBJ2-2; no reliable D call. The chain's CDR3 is CSARTTLGTGELFF. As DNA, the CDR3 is TGCAGTGCTAGAACTACGCTAGGGACCGGGGAGCTGTTTTTT.